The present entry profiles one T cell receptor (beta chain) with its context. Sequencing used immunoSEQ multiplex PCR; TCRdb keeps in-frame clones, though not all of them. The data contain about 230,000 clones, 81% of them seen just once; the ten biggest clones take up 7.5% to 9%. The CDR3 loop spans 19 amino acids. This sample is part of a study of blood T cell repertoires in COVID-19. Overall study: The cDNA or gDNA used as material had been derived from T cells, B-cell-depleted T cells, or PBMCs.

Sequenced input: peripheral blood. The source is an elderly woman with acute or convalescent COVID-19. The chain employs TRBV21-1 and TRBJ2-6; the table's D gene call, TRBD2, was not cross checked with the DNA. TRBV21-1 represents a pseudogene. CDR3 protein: CASSKRTSGGSSGANVLTF. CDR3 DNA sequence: TGTGCCAGCAGCAAGCGAACTAGCGGGGGGTCCTCTGGGGCCAACGTCCTGACTTTC.